This T cell receptor beta chain emerged from a study of T cells after yellow fever vaccination. TCRdb reanalysed the 5' RACE reads using MiXCR and keeps one entry per CDR3 protein. Here the sample spans 500,000 to 650,000 distinct CDR3 sequences, 9% to 15% being singletons. The CDR3 sequence is 18 residues long. Germline V gives CDR1 DFQATT, CDR2 SNEGSKA (reference sequence). Germline trimming cut 0 bases from V and 5 bases from J; bases unmatched to any gene: 18. A few counts support this clonotype. This sequence joins TRBV20-1 and TRBJ2-7; 8 positions match TRBD2. Sequenced material: PBMCs, taken on the day of the yellow fever booster vaccination. The receptor was derived from a man aged 25 to 40 who received the YFV17D yellow fever vaccine. Here the CDR3 reads CSARDVRVGSGSLDEQYF. The CDR3 DNA follows: TGCAGTGCTAGAGATGTACGCGTAGGGAGCGGGAGTCTCGACGAGCAGTACTTC.